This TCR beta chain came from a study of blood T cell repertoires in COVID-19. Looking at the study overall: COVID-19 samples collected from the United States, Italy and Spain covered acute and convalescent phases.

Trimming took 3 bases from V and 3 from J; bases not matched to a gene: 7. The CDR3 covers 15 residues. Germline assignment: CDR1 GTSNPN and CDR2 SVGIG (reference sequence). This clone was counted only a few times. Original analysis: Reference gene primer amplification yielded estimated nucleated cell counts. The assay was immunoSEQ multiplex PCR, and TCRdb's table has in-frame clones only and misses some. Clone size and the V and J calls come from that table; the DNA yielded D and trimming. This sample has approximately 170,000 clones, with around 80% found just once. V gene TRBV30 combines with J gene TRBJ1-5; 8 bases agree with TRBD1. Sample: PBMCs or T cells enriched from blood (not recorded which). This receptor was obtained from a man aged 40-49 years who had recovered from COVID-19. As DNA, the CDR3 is TGTGCCTGGAGCGACAGGGGAAGCGTCAATCAGCCCCAGCATTTT. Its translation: CAWSDRGSVNQPQHF.